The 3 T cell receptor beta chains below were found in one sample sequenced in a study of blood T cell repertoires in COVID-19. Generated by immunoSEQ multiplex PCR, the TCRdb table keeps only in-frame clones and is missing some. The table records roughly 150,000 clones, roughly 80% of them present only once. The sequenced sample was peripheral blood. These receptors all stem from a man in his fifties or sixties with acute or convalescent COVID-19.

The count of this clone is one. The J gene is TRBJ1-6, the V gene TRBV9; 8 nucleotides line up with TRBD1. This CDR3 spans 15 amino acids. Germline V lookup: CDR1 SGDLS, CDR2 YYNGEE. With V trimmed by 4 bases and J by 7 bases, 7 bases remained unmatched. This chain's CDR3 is CASSPRTGWNSPLHF. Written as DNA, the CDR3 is TGTGCCAGCAGCCCCCGGACAGGGTGGAATTCACCCCTCCACTTT.

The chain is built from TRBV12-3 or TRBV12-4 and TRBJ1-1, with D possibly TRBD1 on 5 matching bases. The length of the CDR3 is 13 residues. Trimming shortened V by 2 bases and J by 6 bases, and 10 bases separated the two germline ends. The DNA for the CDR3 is TGTGCCAGCAGTTTATTAACGGGGGCTGAAGCTTTCTTT. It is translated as CASSLLTGAEAFF.

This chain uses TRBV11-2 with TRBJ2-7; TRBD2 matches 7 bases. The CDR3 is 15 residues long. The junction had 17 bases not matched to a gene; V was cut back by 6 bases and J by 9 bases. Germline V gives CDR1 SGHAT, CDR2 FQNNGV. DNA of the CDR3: TGTGCCAGCAGGAAACCAGCCGTCCATACGGGGGGGCAGTACTTC. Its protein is CASRKPAVHTGGQYF.